The 27 T cell receptor beta chains given below trace back to one sample, sequenced in a study of blood T cell repertoires in COVID-19. Sequencing was performed with immunoSEQ multiplex PCR; in TCRdb, only in-frame clones are kept and a portion is missing. Counted here are about 33,000 clones, around 83% occurring once; the ten biggest clones make up less than 9.5%. What was sequenced was peripheral blood. Receptor source: a human donor in a cohort sampled during active COVID-19.

This chain connects TRBV3-1 (or the pseudogene TRBV3-2) to TRBJ2-5, with D possibly being TRBD1 (6 bases). The V gene lost 3 bases and the J gene lost 4 bases, with 24 bases spanning the gap. Germline V gene data show CDR1 as LGHDT and CDR2 as YNNKEL (reference sequence). This CDR3 contains 18 residues. The CDR3 loop is CASSHSTGKRERGETQYF. The DNA of the CDR3 is TGTGCCAGCAGCCACTCAACAGGGAAAAGGGAACGGGGAGAGACCCAGTACTTC.

This chain joins TRBV12-3 or TRBV12-4 and TRBJ1-2; D remains unclear. CDR3 length: 13 amino acids. The V end was cut by 1 base, the J end by 4 bases, with 7 bases between. This chain's CDR3 is CASSLGSVYGYTF. CDR3 bases: TGTGCCAGCAGTTTAGGTTCCGTCTATGGCTACACCTTC.

The chain joins TRBV6-8 to TRBJ2-7, with 8 bases aligning to TRBD1. The CDR3 covers 17 residues. V lost 2 bases, J lost 1 base, and 10 bases stayed unmatched. Germline V gene lookup returns CDR1 MNHGY and CDR2 SAAAGT. DNA of the CDR3: TGTGCCAGCAGTTACCAGGGGGCGCAAAGAAGGTCCTACGAGCAGTACTTC. Translating it yields CASSYQGAQRRSYEQYF.

This rearrangement joins TRBV2 to TRBJ2-2; tentatively, D is TRBD1 (5 bases). Trimming took 2 bases from V and 0 from J, leaving 10 bases between them. Germline V lookup: CDR1 SNHLY, CDR2 FYNNEI. The CDR3 spans 16 residues. Here the CDR3 DNA reads TGTGCCAGCAGTGAATTGGGGCTTTCGAACACCGGGGAGCTGTTTTTT. Translation gives CASSELGLSNTGELFF. The variable domain in full, with the rest retrieved from reference TRBV2 and TRBJ2-2, is EPEVTQTPSHQVTQMGQEVILRCVPISNHLYFYWYRQILGQKVEFLVSFYNNEISEKSEIFDDQFSVERPDGSNFTLKIRSTKLEDSAMYFCASSELGLSNTGELFFGEGSRLTVL.

V and J are TRBV5-1 and TRBJ2-2, with TRBD1 identical over 9 bases. From germline, CDR1 is SGHRS and CDR2 YFSETQ. This CDR3 contains 15 residues. V gave up 5 bases and J gave up 5 bases; unmatched junction bases: 7. The CDR3 bases are TGCGCCAGCAGAATCGGGACAGGGTTGACCGGGGAGCTGTTTTTT. Translated: CASRIGTGLTGELFF.

The chain combines TRBV5-5 with TRBJ1-1; 8 nucleotides line up with TRBD1. The CDR3 has 14 amino acids. V dropped 4 bases and J dropped 5; count of bases not matched to a gene: 7. The germline CDR1 and CDR2 sequences are SGHKS and YYEKEE (reference sequence). The chain's CDR3 is CASSLWTGKTEAFF. The CDR3 bases are TGTGCCAGCAGCCTCTGGACAGGGAAGACTGAAGCTTTCTTT.

A note on this clone: The junction shows a germline mismatch at one end, possibly a read error. The chain is built from TRBV6-5 and TRBJ2-7; a possible D gene is TRBD1 (6 bases). Germline CDR1 reads MNHEY; CDR2 reads SVGAGI. The CDR3 spans 15 residues. The CDR3 is CASSPIDRISHEQYF. Written as DNA, the CDR3 is TGTGCCAGCAGTCCGATAGACAGGATCTCCCACGAGCAGTACTTC.

V gene TRBV20-1 combines with J gene TRBJ1-1; a possible D gene is TRBD1 (5 bases). There are 11 residues in the CDR3. CDR1 is DFQATT and CDR2 is SNEGSKA in the germline V gene (reference sequence). V lost 5 bases and J lost 3, with 7 bases in between. The CDR3 DNA reads TGCAGTGCTGCAGGGTACACTGAAGCTTTCTTT. The encoded protein is CSAAGYTEAFF.

This rearrangement joins TRBV20-1 to TRBJ2-3; D perhaps matches TRBD2 (5 bases). The germline gives CDR1 DFQATT, CDR2 SNEGSKA (reference sequence). Deletions cut 6 bases from V and 5 bases from J, with 9 bases between. This CDR3 has 11 amino acids. The CDR3 DNA reads TGCAGTGCGTCCCGGGGAGATACGCAGTATTTT. This gives the protein CSASRGDTQYF.

This chain uses TRBV2 with TRBJ2-7, with 9 bases lining up with TRBD1. CDR1 SNHLY and CDR2 FYNNEI come from the germline V gene. This CDR3 is 15 amino acids long. The ends lost 6 bases at V and 3 bases at J; junction bases unmatched: 9. CDR3 sequence reads: CASRQSGQGVYEQYF. CDR3 nucleotide sequence: TGTGCCAGCAGGCAGTCGGGACAGGGAGTCTACGAGCAGTACTTC.

The chain couples TRBV6-6 to TRBJ1-5; 11 bases agree with TRBD1. Germline values: CDR1 MNHNY, CDR2 SVGAGI (reference sequence). The CDR3 runs 16 residues. V lost 1 base and J lost 2; bases outside the gene matches: 1. DNA for the CDR3: TGTGCCAGCAGTTACTGGACAGGGGGCGGCAATCAGCCCCAGCATTTT. This gives the protein CASSYWTGGGNQPQHF.

This clone was counted a single time. This rearrangement joins TRBV19 to TRBJ2-7; D perhaps matches TRBD1 (6 bases). V lost 2 bases and J lost 0, with 11 bases in between. The CDR3 extends over 15 amino acids. From germline, CDR1 is LNHDA and CDR2 SQIVND (reference sequence). The chain's CDR3 is CASSISTGSSYEQYF. CDR3 in DNA: TGTGCCAGTAGTATAAGCACAGGGTCCTCCTACGAGCAGTACTTC.

The V and J genes are TRBV2 and TRBJ1-5, with 11 nucleotides matching TRBD1. The germline CDR1 and CDR2 sequences are SNHLY and FYNNEI. The CDR3 totals 15 residues. V gave up 5 bases and J gave up 4 bases; unmatched junction bases: 4. CDR3 loop: CASSRTGGSNQPQHF. CDR3 in DNA: TGTGCCAGCAGTAGGACAGGGGGCTCGAATCAGCCCCAGCATTTT. The full variable domain, completed using reference TRBV2 and TRBJ1-5, is EPEVTQTPSHQVTQMGQEVILRCVPISNHLYFYWYRQILGQKVEFLVSFYNNEISEKSEIFDDQFSVERPDGSNFTLKIRSTKLEDSAMYFCASSRTGGSNQPQHFGDGTRLSIL.

The chain links TRBV28 to TRBJ1-2; possible D gene TRBD1, 5 bases. The CDR3 sequence is 15 residues long. The germline CDR1 and CDR2 sequences are MDHEN and SYDVKM. The ends were cut back, 0 bases at V and 5 bases at J, with 13 bases in the middle. CDR3 nucleotide sequence: TGTGCCAGCAGTTTATGGGGCCAGGGCCTATATGGCTACACCTTC. Translated: CASSLWGQGLYGYTF.

The rearrangement links TRBV10-2 to TRBJ2-5; 12 nucleotides line up with TRBD2. V gave up 0 bases and J gave up 3 bases; unmatched junction bases: 2. Per germline, CDR1 WSHSY and CDR2 SAAADI. CDR3 length: 16 amino acids. CDR3 region: CASSESLAGGEETQYF. The CDR3 nucleotides read TGCGCCAGCAGTGAGTCACTAGCGGGAGGCGAAGAGACCCAGTACTTC.

This clone was seen only a few times. The chain couples TRBV20-1 to TRBJ2-1; 10 nucleotides match TRBD2. The V gene end was trimmed by 3 bases and the J gene end by 10 bases; junction bases not matched to a gene: 15. The CDR3 extends over 16 amino acids. Germline-derived CDR1 and CDR2 are DFQATT and SNEGSKA (reference sequence). CDR3 sequence: CSASPSGLAGVFEQFF. CDR3 sequence (DNA): TGCAGTGCTAGTCCCTCCGGGCTAGCGGGGGTCTTCGAGCAGTTCTTC.

V gene TRBV28 combines with J gene TRBJ2-6, with D possibly matching TRBD2 (6 bases). The germline V gene has CDR1 MDHEN and CDR2 SYDVKM. CDR3 length equals 16 residues. Deletions cut 1 base from V and 3 bases from J, with 10 bases between. This chain's CDR3 is CASSLYGSRGANVLTF. The CDR3 DNA is TGTGCCAGCAGTTTATACGGGAGTCGTGGGGCCAACGTCCTGACTTTC.

The rearrangement links TRBV18 to TRBJ1-5; D is perhaps TRBD1 (5 bases). The V gene's germline CDR1 is KGHSH and CDR2 LQKENI. The V end was cut by 3 bases, the J end by 5 bases, with 11 bases between. This CDR3 comprises 14 residues. CDR3 protein: CASSPTGRDQPQHF. CDR3 DNA: TGTGCCAGCTCACCGACCGGCAGGGATCAGCCCCAGCATTTT.

The chain joins TRBV12-3 or TRBV12-4 to TRBJ2-3; 8 nucleotides agree with TRBD2. Trimming removed 7 bases from V and 6 bases from J; junction bases left unmatched: 3. This CDR3 region has 12 residues. In DNA, the CDR3 is TGTGCCAGCAATCCGGGGGGGGATACGCAGTATTTT. Amino acids: CASNPGGDTQYF.

The V call is TRBV9, the J call TRBJ2-1; 8 nucleotides align to TRBD2. This CDR3 is built from 15 residues. CDR1 and CDR2 from the germline V gene are SGDLS and YYNGEE. V lost 0 bases and J lost 8; bases outside the gene matches: 7. This chain's CDR3 is CASSVVGGAWDEQFF. The CDR3, as DNA: TGTGCCAGCAGCGTAGTCGGGGGGGCCTGGGATGAGCAGTTCTTC. The whole variable domain, filled in from reference TRBV9 and TRBJ2-1, reads DSGVTQTPKHLITATGQRVTLRCSPRSGDLSVYWYQQSLDQGLQFLIQYYNGEERAKGNILERFSAQQFPDLHSELNLSSLELGDSALYFCASSVVGGAWDEQFFGPGTRLTVL.

The V gene is TRBV19, the J gene TRBJ1-1; 8 nucleotides line up with TRBD1. The V segment lost 7 bases and the J segment 1 base; nucleotides outside the gene matches: 8. The CDR3 has 15 amino acids. Germline CDR1 and CDR2: LNHDA and SQIVND (reference sequence). The CDR3: CASKLSGGGNTEAFF. The DNA of the CDR3 is TGTGCCAGTAAATTATCAGGGGGCGGGAACACTGAAGCTTTCTTT.

The chain joins TRBV7-9 to TRBJ1-2; TRBD1 agrees at 9 bases. The CDR3 length is 16 residues. Germline CDR1 reads SEHNR; CDR2 reads FQNEAQ (reference sequence). The ends lost 4 bases at V and 0 bases at J; junction bases unmatched: 6. The CDR3: CASSSLQGAANYGYTF. CDR3 coding DNA: TGTGCCAGCAGCTCATTACAGGGGGCCGCTAACTATGGCTACACCTTC.

The chain combines TRBV28 with TRBJ2-3; 8 bases fit TRBD2. The CDR3 totals 17 residues. The J segment lost 4 bases and the V segment lost 8 bases, leaving 17 bases of the junction unmatched. Looked up from germline, CDR1 is MDHEN and CDR2 is SYDVKM. DNA of the CDR3: TGTGCCAGCCAGGGTTTGCGGGAGGTAGACAGGCCAGATACGCAGTATTTT. Amino acid sequence: CASQGLREVDRPDTQYF.

The chain links TRBV2 to TRBJ1-5; 7 nucleotides line up with TRBD1. There are 16 residues in the CDR3. V was clipped by 6 bases and J by 1 base; unmatched bases: 9. In germline, CDR1 is SNHLY, CDR2 FYNNEI. In DNA form, the CDR3 reads TGTGCCAGCAGACCTCACAGGGGACCAAGCAATCAGCCCCAGCATTTT. Protein: CASRPHRGPSNQPQHF.

V gene TRBV19 combines with J gene TRBJ2-1; tentatively, D is TRBD1 (5 bases). CDR3 length equals 13 residues. V was clipped by 6 bases and J by 7 bases, with 13 bases between them. Germline CDR1 reads LNHDA; CDR2 reads SQIVND (reference sequence). The CDR3 nucleotides read TGTGCCAGTAGGACGGACATGGGGAATGAGCAGTTCTTC. This translates into CASRTDMGNEQFF.

The V call is TRBV30, the J call TRBJ2-4; 7 nucleotides line up with TRBD1. V shed 5 bases, J shed 5 bases, and the junction held 9 bases outside the gene matches. Per the germline V gene, CDR1 is GTSNPN and CDR2 is SVGIG (reference sequence). The CDR3 consists of 14 residues. Here the CDR3 reads CAWEPRDRENIQYF. The CDR3 DNA follows: TGTGCCTGGGAACCTAGGGACAGAGAAAACATTCAGTACTTC.

This chain uses TRBV19 with TRBJ1-4, with 10 bases that match TRBD1. The CDR3 has 15 amino acids. CDR1 is LNHDA, CDR2 SQIVND, per germline (reference sequence). V was clipped by 3 bases and J by 5 bases; unmatched bases: 3. CDR3 sequence: CASSIPGQGNEKLFF. The CDR3 coding sequence is TGTGCCAGTAGTATTCCGGGACAGGGGAATGAAAAACTGTTTTTT.